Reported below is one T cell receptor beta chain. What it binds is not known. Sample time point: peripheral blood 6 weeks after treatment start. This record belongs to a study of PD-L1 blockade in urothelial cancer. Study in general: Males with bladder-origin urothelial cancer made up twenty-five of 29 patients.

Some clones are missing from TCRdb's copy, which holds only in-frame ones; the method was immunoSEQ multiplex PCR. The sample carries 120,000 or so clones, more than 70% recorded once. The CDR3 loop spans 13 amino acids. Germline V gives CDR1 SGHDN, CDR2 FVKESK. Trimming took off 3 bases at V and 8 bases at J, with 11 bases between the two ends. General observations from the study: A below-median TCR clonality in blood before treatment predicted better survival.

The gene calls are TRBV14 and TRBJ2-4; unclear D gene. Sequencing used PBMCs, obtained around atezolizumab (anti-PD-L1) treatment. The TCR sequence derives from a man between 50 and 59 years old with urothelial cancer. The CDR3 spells CASSHSSGYIQYF. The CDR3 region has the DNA TGTGCCAGCAGCCATTCGTCCGGGTACATTCAGTACTTC.